A single sample is the source of the 8 T cell receptor beta chains below, sequenced in a study of cytomegalovirus exposure and HLA in healthy donors. PCR involved 60 Vbeta and 13 Jbeta primers. Clones were read by immunoSEQ multiplex PCR, and TCRdb kept only the in-frame ones, dropping some. This table holds about 160,000 clones, just under 75% found once. The sequencing sample was made of PBMCs. These receptors originate from a woman aged 18-30 years in good health and CMV-seronegative.

This clone was detected a few times. The V call is TRBV5-1, the J call TRBJ1-4; 7 nucleotides agree with TRBD1. V was pared by 3 bases and J by 4 bases, with 6 bases of the junction left unmatched. CDR1 is SGHRS, CDR2 YFSETQ, per germline. The CDR3 length is 15 residues. The CDR3 loop is CASSWRQGINEKLFF. DNA for the CDR3: TGCGCCAGCAGCTGGAGACAGGGTATTAATGAAAAACTGTTTTTT.

This clone was observed once. V usage is TRBV27 and J usage is TRBJ1-2, with 11 bases that match TRBD1. Trimming took 4 bases from V and 2 from J; bases not matched to a gene: 15. CDR1 and CDR2 from the germline V gene are MNHEY and SMNVEV (reference sequence). The CDR3 has 19 residues. CDR3 sequence reads: CASSSALWDRGSLNYGYTF. CDR3 DNA: TGTGCCAGCAGTTCCGCCCTCTGGGACAGGGGGTCCCTCAACTATGGCTACACCTTC.

This chain links TRBV7-9 with TRBJ2-7; possibly TRBD2 for D (6 bases). With 4 bases removed from V and 7 bases from J, the gap between germline ends came to 11 bases. Germline CDR1 reads SEHNR; CDR2 reads FQNEAQ (reference sequence). The CDR3 consists of 12 residues. The CDR3 nucleotides are TGTGCCAGCAGCTCTGCGGGGCGGGAGCAGTACGTC. The encoded protein is CASSSAGREQYV.

The chain joins TRBV4-1 to TRBJ2-7, with 10 bases aligning to TRBD2. The V gene's germline CDR1 is MGHRA and CDR2 YSYEKL. V was pared by 0 bases and J by 5 bases, with 4 bases of the junction left unmatched. The CDR3 runs to 15 residues. Here the CDR3 reads CASSQEGLAGDEQYF. The CDR3, as DNA: TGCGCCAGCAGCCAAGAAGGGCTAGCGGGGGACGAGCAGTACTTC.

The V call is TRBV27, the J call TRBJ2-7; TRBD1 might be the D (6 bases). The CDR3 is 14 residues long. V was shortened by 2 bases and J by 0 bases, with 8 bases between the two germline ends. CDR1 MNHEY and CDR2 SMNVEV come from the germline V gene (reference sequence). CDR3 residues: CASSLMGHSYEQYF. CDR3 sequence (DNA): TGTGCCAGCAGTTTAATGGGACACTCCTACGAGCAGTACTTC.

The chain employs TRBV19 and TRBJ1-1; 8 bases align to TRBD1. This CDR3 has 14 residues. Losses at the gene ends were 5 bases for V and 3 bases for J; bases not matched to a gene: 5. Germline V lookup: CDR1 LNHDA, CDR2 SQIVND (reference sequence). The CDR3 spells CASSQTGVDTEAFF. The CDR3 bases are TGTGCCAGTAGTCAGACAGGGGTGGACACTGAAGCTTTCTTT.

There are a few counts of this clone. The rearrangement joins TRBV11-3 to TRBJ1-1, with 7 bases identical to TRBD1. CDR1 and CDR2 from the germline V gene are SGHNT and YENEEA. CDR3 length: 15 residues. V dropped 1 base and J dropped 5; count of bases not matched to a gene: 7. The CDR3 spells CASSLVEGAGTEAFF. The CDR3 nucleotides read TGTGCCAGCAGCTTAGTTGAGGGGGCCGGGACTGAAGCTTTCTTT. The variable domain in full, with the rest retrieved from reference TRBV11-3 and TRBJ1-1, is EAGVVQSPRYKIIEKKQPVAFWCNPISGHNTLYWYLQNLGQGPELLIRYENEEAVDDSQLPKDRFSAERLKGVDSTLKIQPAELGDSAVYLCASSLVEGAGTEAFFGQGTRLTVV.

The chain uses TRBV6-5 and TRBJ1-6, with D maybe TRBD1 (5 bases). Between the trimmed V and J ends, which lost 7 bases and 10 bases, there was a span of 14 bases. Looked up from germline, CDR1 is MNHEY and CDR2 is SVGAGI. This CDR3 is 13 amino acids long. CDR3 sequence (DNA): TGTGCCAGCAATGCGGGGGTAGGATCACCCCTCCACTTT. This encodes CASNAGVGSPLHF.